Sequencing of this T cell receptor beta chain was carried out in a study of T-cell reconstitution after alpha-beta-depleted transplantation in children (dated by TCRdb to about 2016). Broadly, across the study: The study quantitatively tracked T-cell immune reconstitution after TCRalphabeta/CD19-depleted allogeneic hematopoietic cell transplantation in children using TCR repertoire profiling. Summary of the overall study and its limitations: Apparently early alphabetaT-cell count recovery about two months after transplant reportedly relied on only several hundred rapidly expanded clones derived from non-depleted graft cells. Over the following months the frequencies of hyperexpanded clones went down, and after one year T-cell counts and TCRbeta diversity were mostly credited to newly produced T cells. The high TCRbeta diversity at day 60 in some patients was ascribed to recipient T cells and intrathymic progenitors that had survived conditioning.

The sample's treatment or condition label, decoded: allogeneic hematopoietic cell transplantation with graft depleted of TCRalphabeta T cells and CD19 B cells. The children who served as transplant recipients had been given grafts of TCRalphabeta/CD19-depleted allogeneic hematopoietic cells. This clonotype was counted at least ten times. It has no known antigen specificity. No much larger clone is present one base from it, and per-base qualities are unavailable. The CDR3 starts with the cysteine, ends with the phenylalanine, and has 17 residues. The sequence is cut down to CDR3 DNA, 51 bases in frame from base 1. The germline V gene (reference sequence) supplies CDR1 LGHDT and CDR2 YNNKEL. Germline trimming: 2 bases from V, 3 bases from J; junction bases outside gene matches: 6. Libraries were constructed by PCR. Sequenced on an Illumina HiSeq 2500. Molecular barcoding was employed in the preparation of TCR libraries, with unique molecular identifiers being used to normalize TCRbeta repertoire quantification. TCRdb's own reprocessing of the public reads used fastp at Q25 and MiXCR and kept productive beta chains. Identical CDR3 proteins give one entry, which carries the most common genes and DNA. The sample table holds 200,000 or so distinct CDR3 sequences, of which just under 6.5% were seen once. Of the sample, around 4.1% is held by the ten largest clones.

The TCR comes from a girl under three years old with combined immunodeficiency, due to receive a stem cell transplant. The chain is encoded by TRBV3-1 joined to TRBJ2-2; the junction holds 10 bases that match TRBD2. The starting material was PBMCs, obtained before TCRalphabeta/CD19-depleted stem cell transplant. In nucleotide form, the sequence is TGTGCCAGCAGCCAATTGGGACTAGCGATACACACCGGGGAGCTGTTTTTT. Its translation reads: CASSQLGLAIHTGELFF.